Below, one T cell receptor beta chain is given with its context. The antigen remains undetermined. The data derive from a study of cytomegalovirus exposure and HLA in healthy donors. Between the trimmed V and J ends, which lost 3 bases and 12 bases, there was a span of 9 bases. CDR1 is SNHLY and CDR2 is FYNNEI in the germline V gene. The CDR3 runs 11 residues. Study-wide points: Specificity for CMV antigens was confirmed in vitro for a few of the CMV-associated chains. In a later analysis, parvovirus B19, influenza, CMV and Epstein-Barr virus appeared linked to several top co-occurrence clusters. Sequencing likely caused a cluster of highly shared sequence variants.

The PCR contained 60 Vbeta and 13 Jbeta primers. Per the original data handling: The count from a later analysis was some 76 million unique TCR beta chains, about 10 million of them shared. Libraries were prepared by immunoSEQ multiplex PCR; TCRdb keeps only in-frame clonotypes and omits some of them. The V and J calls and clone size were taken over from that table, and D and trimming were inferred from the DNA. Among around 130,000 clones listed, 75% to 90% were seen once. This sequence originates from a man aged 35 to 55 in good health and CMV-seronegative. The sample taken for sequencing was PBMCs. The chain carries TRBV2 and TRBJ2-4; D ambiguous. CDR3 in amino acids: CASSDGVYQYF. In DNA, the CDR3 is TGTGCCAGCAGTGACGGAGTTTATCAGTACTTC.